The 9 T cell receptor beta chains presented below share a single source sample, sequenced in a study of shared clonotypes between healthy human individuals. Profiling relied on immunoSEQ multiplex PCR, and the TCRdb table lists in-frame clones only, not all of them. The sample contains over a million clones, 60% to 80% of which appear only once. The sequenced material came from memory CD4+ T cells sorted from blood. Subset reported: CD45RA-negative fraction. All receptors derive from a man aged 18 to 30 in good health.

This clone has just a few counts. V usage is TRBV28 and J usage is TRBJ1-2; possibly TRBD1 for D (5 bases). Germline values: CDR1 MDHEN, CDR2 SYDVKM. CDR3 length: 14 residues. Between the trimmed V and J ends, which lost 7 bases and 1 base, there was a span of 13 bases. The CDR3 sequence is CASNLGGDNYGYTF. The CDR3 DNA sequence: TGTGCCAGCAACCTGGGGGGGGATAACTATGGCTACACCTTC.

The gene calls are TRBV11-1 and TRBJ2-5; the match to TRBD2 covers 15 bases. The germline CDR1 and CDR2 sequences are SGHAT and FQDESV (reference sequence). CDR3 length equals 17 residues. V was clipped by 5 bases and J by 5 bases; unmatched bases: 9. Here the CDR3 reads CASSPRTSGGAGETQYF. CDR3 sequence (DNA): TGTGCCAGCAGCCCGCGGACTAGCGGGGGGGCCGGGGAGACCCAGTACTTC.

The V and J genes are TRBV30 and TRBJ1-5; D might be TRBD1 (5 bases). Trimming stripped 3 bases from V and 5 bases from J, with 29 bases between. This CDR3 contains 19 residues. The germline V gene has CDR1 GTSNPN and CDR2 SVGIG (reference sequence). The CDR3 DNA follows: TGTGCCTGGAGCAGGGACCCGGAGTTCAGGGTCCAAGATTATCAGCCCCAGCATTTT. It specifies CAWSRDPEFRVQDYQPQHF.

The chain combines TRBV28 with TRBJ1-2; D is perhaps TRBD1 (5 bases). Per germline, CDR1 MDHEN and CDR2 SYDVKM. This CDR3 is 14 amino acids long. The V gene lost 5 bases and the J gene lost 7 bases, with 17 bases spanning the gap. For the CDR3, the DNA is TGTGCCAGCAGTCGCGTCGCGCAGGGTACTGGCTACACCTTC. Its translation: CASSRVAQGTGYTF.

This clone was seen a single time. One junction end disagrees with the germline gene, perhaps due to a read error. The gene calls are TRBV7-7 and TRBJ1-1; D uncertain. This CDR3 contains 13 residues. Germline V gene lookup returns CDR1 SSHAT and CDR2 FNYEAQ (reference sequence). In DNA, the CDR3 is TGTGCTAGCAGCCAGGCAGTGAACACTGAAGCTTTCTTT. Translated, it gives CASSQAVNTEAFF.

In its sample, this clone was seen a few times. The chain uses TRBV18 and TRBJ2-7, with 8 bases that match TRBD1. The CDR3 is 15 residues long. Germline trimming cut 0 bases from V and 5 bases from J; bases unmatched to any gene: 6. CDR1 KGHSH and CDR2 LQKENI come from the germline V gene. CDR3 bases: TGTGCCAGCTCACCACCTTTACAGGGGGTCCACGAGCAGTACTTC. It is translated as CASSPPLQGVHEQYF.

The V call is TRBV11-2, the J call TRBJ1-1; tentatively, D is TRBD1 (6 bases). CDR1 and CDR2 from the germline V gene are SGHAT and FQNNGV. Deletions cut 5 bases from V and 7 bases from J, with 11 bases between. The CDR3 loop spans 12 amino acids. This chain's CDR3 is CASSRDRNEAFF. DNA for the CDR3: TGTGCCAGCAGCCGAGACAGGAATGAAGCTTTCTTT.

The gene calls are TRBV5-1 and TRBJ2-5; 8 bases match TRBD1. Germline V lookup: CDR1 SGHRS, CDR2 YFSETQ. The CDR3 runs to 14 residues. Trimming took 3 bases from V and 5 from J; bases not matched to a gene: 6. CDR3: CASSSTGARETQYF. In nucleotides, the CDR3 is TGCGCCAGCAGCTCGACAGGGGCGAGGGAGACCCAGTACTTC.

The sample holds a few counts of this clone. The chain uses TRBV5-6 and TRBJ2-4; D remains unclear. The CDR3 extends over 15 amino acids. The germline V gene has CDR1 SGHDT and CDR2 YYEEEE. Trimming took off 0 bases at V and 9 bases at J, with 16 bases between the two ends. The DNA of the CDR3 is TGTGCCAGCAGCTTGGTTGCTGGCAACACCGGCATTCAGTACTTC. Protein product: CASSLVAGNTGIQYF.